This TCR beta chain was found in a study of shared T cell receptors in the human thymus. Trimming took 0 bases from V and 5 from J; bases not matched to a gene: 11. The CDR3 is 18 residues long. Germline CDR1 MGHRA, CDR2 YSYEKL. This clone was counted a single time. Produced via immunoSEQ multiplex PCR; TCRdb's table is partial and in-frame only. The sample records around 68,000 clones, about 96% being singletons. Sequencing input: thymocytes. The source of this sequence is a human donor. The chain recombines TRBV4-1 with TRBJ2-5, with 11 positions matching TRBD2. CDR3 DNA sequence: TGCGCCAGCAGCCAAGATCCCGATAGCGGGGGGGCGGGTGAGACCCAGTACTTC. Protein: CASSQDPDSGGAGETQYF.